Listed below are T cell receptor beta chains from one sample, sequenced in a study of quantifying T cell responses using KT2 cells. TCRdb reprocessed the UMI-ligation and nested PCR reads with MiXCR, giving one entry per CDR3 protein. Among around 56,000 distinct CDR3 sequences listed, roughly an eighth were seen once. Input material: PBMCs spiked with cells of the T cell clone KT2. The receptors stem from a human donor. CDR3s include the opening cysteine and the closing phenylalanine or tryptophan. Each record gives: J gene, clone size, D gene, V gene, CDR3 DNA, CDR3 protein. The D gene is left open where the match is weak. Some rows mark clone size as missing; the rest say once, few, many or name a class of expanded clone.

J gene: TRBJ1-2; clone size: many; D gene: -; V gene: TRBV7-2; CDR3 DNA: TGTGCCAGCAGCTTGGAGGCTTGGGGCTACACCTTC; CDR3 protein: CASSLEAWGYTF
J gene: TRBJ2-3; clone size: -; D gene: TRBD1; V gene: TRBV27; CDR3 DNA: TGTGCCAGCAGTTTAGGGACAGGGTCAACTTCTCTCACAGATACGCAGTATTTT; CDR3 protein: CASSLGTGSTSLTDTQYF
J gene: TRBJ1-1; clone size: few; D gene: -; V gene: TRBV4-1; CDR3 DNA: TGCGCCAGCAGCTCTCCACTCCAGCAGCTCGCCGAAGCTTTCTTT; CDR3 protein: CASSSPLQQLAEAFF
J gene: TRBJ2-3; clone size: few; D gene: TRBD2; V gene: TRBV6-2/TRBV6-3; CDR3 DNA: TGTGCCAGCAGTTACCCCCGGACTAGCGGGAGACGGACAGATACGCAGTATTTT; CDR3 protein: CASSYPRTSGRRTDTQYF
J gene: TRBJ2-2; clone size: many; D gene: -; V gene: TRBV10-3; CDR3 DNA: TGTGCCATCAGTGAGTCCCCCGGACAGAACACCGGGGAGCTGTTTTTT; CDR3 protein: CAISESPGQNTGELFF
J gene: TRBJ2-1; clone size: -; D gene: -; V gene: TRBV4-1; CDR3 DNA: TGCGCCAGCAGCCCGACCGGGACACTCGACAATGAGCAGTTCTTC; CDR3 protein: CASSPTGTLDNEQFF
J gene: TRBJ1-5; clone size: -; D gene: TRBD1; V gene: TRBV7-8; CDR3 DNA: TGTGCCAGCAGTGTGGGACAGGGGGCAACCCAGCCCCAGCATTTT; CDR3 protein: CASSVGQGATQPQHF
J gene: TRBJ2-3; clone size: -; D gene: -; V gene: TRBV14; CDR3 DNA: TGTGCCAGCAGCCAAGGGCGCGGAGCACCAGATACGCAGTATTTT; CDR3 protein: CASSQGRGAPDTQYF
J gene: TRBJ2-1; clone size: few; D gene: TRBD2; V gene: TRBV2; CDR3 DNA: TGTGCCAGCAGTGCGCTAGCGGGGGGGCCTGGGGAGCAGTTCTTC; CDR3 protein: CASSALAGGPGEQFF
J gene: TRBJ1-1; clone size: few; D gene: TRBD1; V gene: TRBV7-2; CDR3 DNA: TGTGCCAGCAGCTTCCAGGGGGGGAACACTGAAGCTTTCTTT; CDR3 protein: CASSFQGGNTEAFF
J gene: TRBJ2-7; clone size: -; D gene: -; V gene: TRBV10-3; CDR3 DNA: TGTGCCATCAGTGACGGGGGGCAGCTCTCCTACGAGCAGTACTTC; CDR3 protein: CAISDGGQLSYEQYF
J gene: TRBJ2-1; clone size: many; D gene: -; V gene: TRBV12-3/TRBV12-4; CDR3 DNA: TGTGCCAGCAGTGATGAACTATTCTCCTACAATGAGCAGTTCTTC; CDR3 protein: CASSDELFSYNEQFF
J gene: TRBJ1-2; clone size: few; D gene: TRBD1; V gene: TRBV6-1; CDR3 DNA: TGTGCCAGCACCCCTGGGGACAGCTATGGCTACACCTTC; CDR3 protein: CASTPGDSYGYTF
J gene: TRBJ2-3; clone size: -; D gene: TRBD2; V gene: TRBV12-3/TRBV12-4; CDR3 DNA: TGTGCCAGCAGACCGGGACTAGAGATTTCTGGCACAGATACGCAGTATTTT; CDR3 protein: CASRPGLEISGTDTQYF
J gene: TRBJ2-5; clone size: -; D gene: TRBD2; V gene: TRBV3-1; CDR3 DNA: TGTGCCAGCAGTCCAAAACAAGGCCGACTAGCGGGGACACAGATAGAAGAGACCCAGTACTTC; CDR3 protein: CASSPKQGRLAGTQIEETQYF
J gene: TRBJ1-2; clone size: few; D gene: TRBD1; V gene: TRBV30; CDR3 DNA: TGTGCCTTGATGAGGGACAGATTCTATGGCTACACCTTC; CDR3 protein: CALMRDRFYGYTF
J gene: TRBJ2-1; clone size: many; D gene: TRBD2; V gene: TRBV10-3; CDR3 DNA: TGTGCCATCAGTGCCAGCGGGAGATTGAATGAGCAGTTCTTC; CDR3 protein: CAISASGRLNEQFF
J gene: TRBJ2-2; clone size: few; D gene: -; V gene: TRBV5-1; CDR3 DNA: TGCGCCAGCAGCCCGGGAGAAGTGGAGCTGTTTTTT; CDR3 protein: CASSPGEVELFF
J gene: TRBJ2-3; clone size: few; D gene: TRBD1; V gene: TRBV6-2/TRBV6-3; CDR3 DNA: TGTGCCAGCAGTTACCTTTGGGAGACAGGGGGTCAAGATACGCAGTATTTT; CDR3 protein: CASSYLWETGGQDTQYF
J gene: TRBJ1-2; clone size: -; D gene: -; V gene: TRBV7-9; CDR3 DNA: TGTGCCAGCAGCTACCCCCGCAGCTATGGCTACACCTTC; CDR3 protein: CASSYPRSYGYTF
J gene: TRBJ1-2; clone size: many; D gene: -; V gene: TRBV19; CDR3 DNA: TGTGCCAGATCTTCTTGCCAGCCGATCTATGGCTACACCTTC; CDR3 protein: CARSSCQPIYGYTF
J gene: TRBJ2-7; clone size: -; D gene: -; V gene: TRBV3-1; CDR3 DNA: TGTGCCAGCAGCCAAGTGAGGAGCGAGCAGTACTTC; CDR3 protein: CASSQVRSEQYF
J gene: TRBJ2-1; clone size: many; D gene: TRBD2; V gene: TRBV11-3; CDR3 DNA: TGTGCCAGCAGCTTAGAGGTGGCGGGGGGGAACAATGAGCAGTTCTTC; CDR3 protein: CASSLEVAGGNNEQFF
J gene: TRBJ2-2; clone size: few; D gene: -; V gene: TRBV30; CDR3 DNA: TGTGCCTGGTCTTCCGAGTACCCGAACACCGGGGAGCTGTTTTTT; CDR3 protein: CAWSSEYPNTGELFF
J gene: TRBJ2-5; clone size: many; D gene: -; V gene: TRBV2; CDR3 DNA: TGTGCCAGCAGTGACCCGTACCAAGAGACCCAGTACTTC; CDR3 protein: CASSDPYQETQYF
J gene: TRBJ2-3; clone size: -; D gene: -; V gene: TRBV5-5; CDR3 DNA: TGTGCCAGCAGCTTGGGGGCAGGCCAGACAGATACGCAGTATTTT; CDR3 protein: CASSLGAGQTDTQYF
J gene: TRBJ2-1; clone size: many; D gene: TRBD2; V gene: TRBV27; CDR3 DNA: TGTGCCAGCAGTCCGCGACTAGCGGGGGCCACGAGCTCCTACAATGAGCAGTTCTTC; CDR3 protein: CASSPRLAGATSSYNEQFF
J gene: TRBJ2-1; clone size: many; D gene: TRBD2; V gene: TRBV5-4; CDR3 DNA: TGTGCCAGCAGCACCGGGACTAGCGACTTCTATGAGCAGTTCTTC; CDR3 protein: CASSTGTSDFYEQFF
J gene: TRBJ2-7; clone size: -; D gene: -; V gene: TRBV7-2; CDR3 DNA: TGTGCCAGCAGCTTACGGCAGGCCGGCGAGCAGTACTTC; CDR3 protein: CASSLRQAGEQYF
J gene: TRBJ1-1; clone size: many; D gene: -; V gene: TRBV12-3/TRBV12-4; CDR3 DNA: TGTGCCAGCAGCTGGGAGGCTGAAGCTTTCTTT; CDR3 protein: CASSWEAEAFF
J gene: TRBJ2-1; clone size: -; D gene: TRBD2; V gene: TRBV11-2; CDR3 DNA: TGTGCCAGCAGTTTTCTAGCGGGAGACTTGACGTCCTACAATGAGCAGTTCTTC; CDR3 protein: CASSFLAGDLTSYNEQFF
J gene: TRBJ2-7; clone size: few; D gene: TRBD2; V gene: TRBV20-1; CDR3 DNA: TGCAGTGCTGTAGGACTAGCGGGACTTGGCGAGCAGTACTTC; CDR3 protein: CSAVGLAGLGEQYF
J gene: TRBJ1-5; clone size: -; D gene: -; V gene: TRBV12-3/TRBV12-4; CDR3 DNA: TGTGCCAGCAGTTTGCCGGGAGGCACTCAGCCCCAGCATTTT; CDR3 protein: CASSLPGGTQPQHF
J gene: TRBJ2-5; clone size: -; D gene: -; V gene: TRBV29-1; CDR3 DNA: TGCAGCGTCGCACTCCTCAGGGGTGGGGAGACCCAGTACTTC; CDR3 protein: CSVALLRGGETQYF
J gene: TRBJ1-1; clone size: -; D gene: -; V gene: TRBV6-1; CDR3 DNA: TGTGCCAGCCCGTTGGGGGTGAACACTGAAGCTTTCTTT; CDR3 protein: CASPLGVNTEAFF
J gene: TRBJ2-1; clone size: few; D gene: TRBD1; V gene: TRBV2; CDR3 DNA: TGTGCCAGCAGTGAAGCCTTAGACAGGGAGTACAATGAGCAGTTCTTC; CDR3 protein: CASSEALDREYNEQFF
J gene: TRBJ1-1; clone size: -; D gene: TRBD1; V gene: TRBV5-1; CDR3 DNA: TGCGCCAGCAGCGGACAGGGTTCGAACACTGAAGCTTTCTTT; CDR3 protein: CASSGQGSNTEAFF
J gene: TRBJ2-6; clone size: few; D gene: -; V gene: TRBV7-8; CDR3 DNA: TGTGCCAGCAGCCGGGCGCAGGGGGCCAACGTCCTGACTTTC; CDR3 protein: CASSRAQGANVLTF
J gene: TRBJ2-3; clone size: few; D gene: -; V gene: TRBV10-1; CDR3 DNA: TGCGCCAGCAGTGGACGCGGGGTTACTGAAGGGAGCACAGATACGCAGTATTTT; CDR3 protein: CASSGRGVTEGSTDTQYF
J gene: TRBJ2-5; clone size: few; D gene: -; V gene: TRBV7-2; CDR3 DNA: TGTGCCAGCAGCTTAGCAAGGGGGTACCAAGAGACCCAGTACTTC; CDR3 protein: CASSLARGYQETQYF
J gene: TRBJ2-2; clone size: few; D gene: -; V gene: TRBV29-1; CDR3 DNA: TGCAGCGTTGGTCCCCAGGGGGGGCAAGCTAACACCGGGGAGCTGTTTTTT; CDR3 protein: CSVGPQGGQANTGELFF
J gene: TRBJ2-1; clone size: many; D gene: TRBD2; V gene: TRBV7-3; CDR3 DNA: TGTGCCAGCAGCTTAACCAGACTAGCGGGGTATCATGAGCAGTTCTTC; CDR3 protein: CASSLTRLAGYHEQFF
J gene: TRBJ1-1; clone size: -; D gene: -; V gene: TRBV10-3; CDR3 DNA: TGTGCCACCAGGCTCAGGGCGTACATTTCCACGAACACTGAAGCTTTCTTT; CDR3 protein: CATRLRAYISTNTEAFF
J gene: TRBJ1-1; clone size: few; D gene: -; V gene: TRBV3-1; CDR3 DNA: TGTGCCAGCAGCCAAGGGGGAACTGAAGCTTTCTTT; CDR3 protein: CASSQGGTEAFF
J gene: TRBJ2-5; clone size: -; D gene: -; V gene: TRBV20-1; CDR3 DNA: TGCAGTGCCTGGGACCGCCAAGAGACCCAGTACTTC; CDR3 protein: CSAWDRQETQYF
J gene: TRBJ2-6; clone size: few; D gene: -; V gene: TRBV7-2; CDR3 DNA: TGTGCCAGCAGCTCCCGGAAGGGAAGGGCCAACGTCCTGACTTTC; CDR3 protein: CASSSRKGRANVLTF
J gene: TRBJ1-3; clone size: few; D gene: -; V gene: TRBV11-2; CDR3 DNA: TGTGCCAGCAGCTTTCCAGGGTCTGGAAACACCATATATTTT; CDR3 protein: CASSFPGSGNTIYF
J gene: TRBJ2-1; clone size: many; D gene: TRBD1; V gene: TRBV5-6; CDR3 DNA: TGTGCCAGCAGCTTTAGGACAGGAGTTCACAATGAGCAGTTCTTC; CDR3 protein: CASSFRTGVHNEQFF
J gene: TRBJ1-5; clone size: medium-sized; D gene: TRBD1; V gene: TRBV20-1; CDR3 DNA: TGCAGTGCTAGGACAGGGTTCAGGCCCCAGCATTTT; CDR3 protein: CSARTGFRPQHF
J gene: TRBJ2-4; clone size: few; D gene: -; V gene: TRBV7-6; CDR3 DNA: TGTGCCAGCAGTCCCTATTCGAGGGCCAAAAACATTCAGTACTTC; CDR3 protein: CASSPYSRAKNIQYF
J gene: TRBJ2-3; clone size: few; D gene: TRBD1; V gene: TRBV7-3; CDR3 DNA: TGTGCCAGCAGCTCCATCGGACAGGGTGGAAATACGCAGTATTTT; CDR3 protein: CASSSIGQGGNTQYF
J gene: TRBJ1-2; clone size: -; D gene: -; V gene: TRBV7-2; CDR3 DNA: TGTGCCAGCAGCTTTGGGCGACGGACTAACTATGGCTACACCTTC; CDR3 protein: CASSFGRRTNYGYTF